The 29 T cell receptor beta chains presented below share a single source sample, sequenced in a study of T-cell memory formation after mild COVID-19. TCRdb ran MiXCR on the 5' RACE reads and lists one entry per CDR3 protein. The table has roughly 450,000 distinct CDR3 sequences, 15% to 20% seen once. Sequencing was done on a sample of PBMCs or a T cell subset sorted from them (not recorded which). The source of these receptors is an adult woman who had mild COVID-19 (a few samples of this study predate the infection). Cell type and time point are not known.

This clonotype came up a few times. The chain carries TRBV5-5 and TRBJ2-5; D not certain. This CDR3 comprises 13 residues. V was trimmed by 3 bases and J by 1 base, leaving 7 bases between them. Per the germline V gene, CDR1 is SGHKS and CDR2 is YYEKEE (reference sequence). Here the CDR3 DNA reads TGTGCCAGCAGCTCTCACGGCCAAGAGACCCAGTACTTC. Protein product: CASSSHGQETQYF.

This clonotype has a handful of counts. The chain carries TRBV9 and TRBJ2-1, with unresolved D. The CDR3 contains 15 residues. Germline V lookup: CDR1 SGDLS, CDR2 YYNGEE. Deletions cut 0 bases from V and 10 bases from J, with 17 bases between. The CDR3: CASSVGTSIHGEQFF. CDR3 sequence (DNA): TGTGCCAGCAGCGTAGGAACTTCAATTCATGGCGAGCAGTTCTTC.

The chain combines TRBV7-8 with TRBJ2-1; D not resolved. CDR1 is SGHVS, CDR2 FQNEAQ, per germline. Trimming shortened V by 4 bases and J by 5 bases, and 15 bases separated the two germline ends. The CDR3 sequence is 15 residues long. CDR3 residues: CASSSPSEKNNEQFF. The CDR3 nucleotides read TGTGCCAGCAGCTCGCCAAGCGAGAAAAACAATGAGCAGTTCTTC.

The gene calls are TRBV24-1 and TRBJ2-4; TRBD2 is a possible D gene (6 bases). The germline CDR1 and CDR2 sequences are KGHDR and SFDVKD. V was pared by 4 bases and J by 0 bases, with 9 bases between. The CDR3 contains 15 residues. The CDR3 loop is CATSDGGLAKNIQYF. CDR3 nucleotide sequence: TGTGCCACCAGTGACGGGGGTTTAGCCAAAAACATTCAGTACTTC.

This clonotype has at least ten counts. The gene calls are TRBV5-5 and TRBJ1-2; a possible D gene is TRBD1 (6 bases). The CDR3 totals 16 residues. The V gene lost 4 bases and the J gene lost 2 bases, with 18 bases spanning the gap. Germline values: CDR1 SGHKS, CDR2 YYEKEE (reference sequence). The CDR3 region is CASSLTNGGPNYGYTF. The CDR3 DNA follows: TGTGCCAGCAGCCTGACCAACGGGGGCCCAAACTATGGCTACACCTTC. Together with reference TRBV5-5 and TRBJ1-2, the CDR3 gives the full variable domain: DAGVTQSPTHLIKTRGQQVTLRCSPISGHKSVSWYQQVLGQGPQFIFQYYEKEERGRGNFPDRFSARQFPNYSSELNVNALLLGDSALYLCASSLTNGGPNYGYTFGSGTRLTVV.

The chain has TRBV7-2 and TRBJ2-7; TRBD2 might be the D (6 bases). The CDR3 has 15 amino acids. CDR1 is SGHTA, CDR2 FQGNSA, per germline. V was pared by 3 bases and J by 3 bases, with 15 bases between. Here the CDR3 DNA reads TGTGCCAGCAGCTTTTACTTAACTAGCAGCTACGAGCAGTACTTC. Translating it yields CASSFYLTSSYEQYF.

This clonotype has only a few counts. CDR3 nucleotide sequence: TGTGCTAGTGGTTTAAATGAAAAACTGTTTTTT. Residues: CASGLNEKLFF. The rearrangement uses TRBV12-5 and TRBJ1-4; no reliable D call. Germline values: CDR1 LGHNT, CDR2 FRNRAP. Trimming removed 3 bases at V and 5 bases at J, with 1 base between. CDR3 length: 11 residues.

This clonotype has just a few counts. This sequence joins TRBV5-6 and TRBJ2-3; 8 nucleotides line up with TRBD1. Germline trimming cut 4 bases from V and 5 bases from J; bases unmatched to any gene: 9. The CDR3 loop spans 15 amino acids. Germline V CDR1 and CDR2: SGHDT, YYEEEE. Written as DNA, the CDR3 is TGTGCCAGCAGCACCAGGGGGCTGGTAGAAGATACGCAGTATTTT. Encoded protein: CASSTRGLVEDTQYF. Looking up the rest from reference TRBV5-6 and TRBJ2-3 gives the full variable domain: DAGVTQSPTHLIKTRGQQVTLRCSPKSGHDTVSWYQQALGQGPQFIFQYYEEEERQRGNFPDRFSGHQFPNYSSELNVNALLLGDSALYLCASSTRGLVEDTQYFGPGTRLTVL.

This sequence joins TRBV24-1 and TRBJ2-2, with a possible D match to TRBD2 (5 bases). The germline V gene has CDR1 KGHDR and CDR2 SFDVKD. The CDR3 runs 14 residues. The ends were cut back, 6 bases at V and 2 bases at J, with 9 bases in the middle. The CDR3 region is CATSSSANTGELFF. CDR3 DNA: TGTGCCACCAGTAGTAGCGCTAACACCGGGGAGCTGTTTTTT.

This clonotype came up a few times. The CDR3 DNA reads as TGTGCCAGCTCACTGCTTCTAGCGGGAAAAGAGACCCAGTACTTC. It translates to CASSLLLAGKETQYF. The rearrangement uses TRBV18 and TRBJ2-5; 9 bases fit TRBD2. The CDR3 length is 15 residues. The V gene end was trimmed by 4 bases and the J gene end by 3 bases; junction bases not matched to a gene: 6. The germline CDR1 and CDR2 sequences are KGHSH and LQKENI.

On this clonotype: A junction end diverges from the germline sequence, so it may reflect a read error. The chain couples TRBV5-1 to TRBJ2-7, with D tentatively TRBD2 (6 bases). The length of the CDR3 is 13 residues. The V gene's germline CDR1 is SGHRS and CDR2 YFSETQ. CDR3 in amino acids: CASSSRDSYEQYF. For the CDR3, the DNA is TGTGCCAGCAGTTCGCGGGACTCCTACGAGCAGTACTTC.

The J gene is TRBJ2-7, the V gene TRBV6-2 or TRBV6-3; D uncertain. Germline CDR1 is MNHEY and CDR2 is SVGEGT. V gave up 6 bases and J gave up 2 bases, with 11 bases separating them. The CDR3 has 13 amino acids. As DNA, the CDR3 is TGTGCCAGCAGACAGACTTCAACCTACGAGCAGTACTTC. Translating it yields CASRQTSTYEQYF.

This chain uses TRBV27 with TRBJ2-7, with 10 bases aligning to TRBD1. Germline assignment: CDR1 MNHEY and CDR2 SMNVEV (reference sequence). V lost 6 bases to trimming and J lost 7 bases; unmatched junction nucleotides: 6. This CDR3 region has 13 residues. For the CDR3, the DNA is TGTGCCAGCAGGGGGACAGGGGCGGCGGAGCAGTACTTC. Protein: CASRGTGAAEQYF.

The chain combines TRBV12-3 or TRBV12-4 with TRBJ1-3; D is unclear. This CDR3 contains 14 residues. Trimming pared 3 bases from V and 0 bases from J, leaving 6 bases between. As DNA, the CDR3 is TGTGCCAGCAGTTTTCAGGTCTCTGGAAACACCATATATTTT. Protein product: CASSFQVSGNTIYF.

The chain employs TRBV30 and TRBJ2-7; a possible D gene is TRBD2 (6 bases). Germline CDR1 reads GTSNPN; CDR2 reads SVGIG (reference sequence). This CDR3 is 16 amino acids long. Trimming left V 5 bases short and J 2 bases short, with 22 bases between. The CDR3 DNA is TGTGCCTGGGCCGGGGACCGGAGGGTCGATCCCTACGAGCAGTACTTC. This codes for CAWAGDRRVDPYEQYF.

This clonotype was counted many times. The chain carries TRBV10-3 and TRBJ1-2; possibly TRBD1 for D (5 bases). CDR1 ENHRY and CDR2 SYGVKD come from the germline V gene. The V gene lost 4 bases and the J gene lost 2 bases, with 8 bases spanning the gap. This CDR3 spans 13 amino acids. CDR3: CAISVDKNYGYTF. CDR3 sequence (DNA): TGTGCCATCAGTGTGGACAAAAACTATGGCTACACCTTC.

This clonotype appeared a few times. The CDR3 sequence is CASSLTTSGSYEQYF. The CDR3 nucleotides read TGTGCCAGCAGCCTCACGACTAGCGGGAGTTACGAGCAGTACTTC. The gene calls are TRBV4-2 and TRBJ2-7, with TRBD2 matching over 12 bases. CDR1 is LGHNA, CDR2 YNFKEQ, per germline. The CDR3 extends over 15 amino acids. Trimming cost V 4 bases and J 4 bases; bases outside gene matches: 5.

V and J are TRBV6-6 and TRBJ2-7, with D perhaps assigned TRBD1 or TRBD2 (5 bases each). Germline V gene data show CDR1 as MNHNY and CDR2 as SVGAGI (reference sequence). This CDR3 region has 17 residues. Trimming stripped 2 bases from V and 4 bases from J, with 21 bases between. The CDR3 loop reads CASSYPLGDHRRYEQYF. CDR3 DNA: TGTGCCAGCAGTTACCCCCTCGGGGACCACCGTCGGTACGAGCAGTACTTC.

The chain carries TRBV27 and TRBJ1-5, with D maybe TRBD1 (5 bases). V was pared by 2 bases and J by 0 bases, with 11 bases between. CDR3 length: 16 amino acids. CDR1 and CDR2 (germline): MNHEY, SMNVEV (reference sequence). The CDR3 loop reads CASSLAPGYSNQPQHF. Written as DNA, the CDR3 is TGTGCCAGCAGTTTAGCCCCAGGGTATAGCAATCAGCCCCAGCATTTT.

A few counts support this clonotype. The rearrangement joins TRBV6-2 or TRBV6-3 to TRBJ2-7; D might be TRBD2 (5 bases). The germline CDR1 and CDR2 sequences are MNHEY and SVGEGT. Trimming stripped 2 bases from V and 6 bases from J, with 8 bases between. The CDR3 is 12 amino acids. CDR3 in amino acids: CASSYPGIEQYF. CDR3 in DNA: TGTGCCAGCAGTTACCCCGGGATCGAGCAGTACTTC.

The chain uses TRBV3-1 and TRBJ1-2, with D possibly being TRBD1 (6 bases). This CDR3 region has 14 residues. Trimming took 4 bases from V and 4 from J, leaving 13 bases between them. The germline CDR1 and CDR2 sequences are LGHDT and YNNKEL (reference sequence). The CDR3 protein is CASSRGGQGYGYTF. The CDR3 coding sequence is TGTGCCAGCAGCCGGGGGGGGCAGGGCTATGGCTACACCTTC.

V gene TRBV3-1 combines with J gene TRBJ2-3, with unresolved D. The CDR3 totals 14 residues. The V gene's germline CDR1 is LGHDT and CDR2 YNNKEL (reference sequence). V lost 1 base and J lost 3, with 8 bases in between. CDR3 DNA: TGTGCCAGCAGCCAAGGCTCAGGAACAGATACGCAGTATTTT. Its translation: CASSQGSGTDTQYF.

The gene calls are TRBV6-2 or TRBV6-3 and TRBJ2-7, with D possibly TRBD1 on 6 matching bases. Germline V gene sequence: CDR1 MNHEY, CDR2 SVGEGT. The CDR3 extends over 14 amino acids. Trimming stripped 8 bases from V and 1 base from J, with 15 bases between. The CDR3 DNA reads TGTGCCAGCCAAACACAACAGGGATCCTACGAGCAGTACTTC. It encodes CASQTQQGSYEQYF.

This clonotype appeared a few times. This chain uses TRBV10-3 with TRBJ2-5; D is unresolved. V gave up 8 bases and J gave up 5 bases, with 9 bases separating them. This CDR3 has 11 residues. In germline, CDR1 is ENHRY, CDR2 SYGVKD. The CDR3 loop is CAIGRDETQYF. CDR3 in DNA: TGTGCCATCGGGCGTGACGAGACCCAGTACTTC.

The chain's CDR3 is CASSPSGGLDTQYF. The CDR3 nucleotides read TGTGCCAGCAGCCCTAGCGGGGGATTAGATACGCAGTATTTT. V is TRBV7-9 and J is TRBJ2-3; TRBD2 agrees at 10 bases. Looked up from germline, CDR1 is SEHNR and CDR2 is FQNEAQ (reference sequence). V gave up 5 bases and J gave up 5 bases; unmatched junction bases: 4. The CDR3 is 14 amino acids.

This clonotype occurred a few times. This chain uses TRBV7-9 with TRBJ2-5; D is possibly TRBD1 (6 bases). V lost 5 bases, J lost 2 bases, and 24 bases lay in between. Germline V CDR1 and CDR2: SEHNR, FQNEAQ (reference sequence). The CDR3 consists of 18 residues. CDR3 sequence (DNA): TGTGCCAGCAGCCCACTAGGGGGACGGATAGCCCGACAAGAGACCCAGTACTTC. Amino acid sequence: CASSPLGGRIARQETQYF. Together with reference TRBV7-9 and TRBJ2-5, the CDR3 gives the full variable domain: DTGVSQNPRHKITKRGQNVTFRCDPISEHNRLYWYRQTLGQGPEFLTYFQNEAQLEKSRLLSDRFSAERPKGSFSTLEIQRTEQGDSAMYLCASSPLGGRIARQETQYFGPGTRLLVL.

V and J are TRBV27 and TRBJ2-1; D gene unclear. CDR1 and CDR2 (germline): MNHEY, SMNVEV (reference sequence). The length of the CDR3 is 15 residues. Trimming cost V 0 bases and J 0 bases, with 6 bases left between them. The CDR3 sequence is CASSLSADSYNEQFF. The CDR3 DNA is TGTGCCAGCAGTTTATCCGCTGACTCCTACAATGAGCAGTTCTTC.

This clonotype has a handful of counts. J is TRBJ2-2 and V is TRBV12-3 or TRBV12-4; D unresolved. The CDR3 has 14 residues. Trimming pared 3 bases from V and 6 bases from J, leaving 11 bases between. DNA for the CDR3: TGTGCCAGCAGTTTTAACGGTGGGGCCGGGGAGCTGTTTTTT. Translating gives CASSFNGGAGELFF.

This clonotype has just a few counts. The chain is built from TRBV7-2 and TRBJ1-1; no reliable D call. Germline CDR1 and CDR2: SGHTA and FQGNSA. Trimming removed 3 bases at V and 1 base at J, with 6 bases between. The CDR3 totals 13 residues. CDR3 DNA: TGTGCCAGCAGCTTCCTGCCGAACACTGAAGCTTTCTTT. Amino acids: CASSFLPNTEAFF.